One and the same sample provided the 12 T cell receptor beta chains below, sequenced in a study of CD8 T cells in ankylosing spondylitis. Study-level findings and limits: For ankylosing spondylitis blood, a TCR beta motif of eight or nine highly homologous variants appeared characteristic.

Antigens of these TCRs are unknown. TCRdb itself ran the 5' RACE reads through MiXCR, one entry per CDR3 protein. The sample lists approximately 400,000 distinct CDR3 sequences, approximately 17% occurring once. The sample consisted of blood, either unsorted or a sorted T cell fraction (not recorded which). These receptors were collected from a male donor with ankylosing spondylitis.

There are a few counts of this clonotype. This chain joins TRBV19 and TRBJ2-3; D remains ambiguous. Trimming pared 4 bases from V and 2 bases from J, leaving 13 bases between. Germline CDR1 and CDR2: LNHDA and SQIVND (reference sequence). The CDR3 totals 15 residues. In DNA, the CDR3 is TGTGCCAGTAGTACGAACAGACCGACCACAGATACGCAGTATTTT. Protein product: CASSTNRPTTDTQYF.

This sequence joins TRBV5-1 and TRBJ2-3; 9 nucleotides agree with TRBD2. V shed 4 bases, J shed 3 bases, and the junction held 9 bases outside the gene matches. Germline CDR1 reads SGHRS; CDR2 reads YFSETQ. The CDR3 has 16 residues. The CDR3 sequence is CASSAGVSGGTDTQYF. The CDR3 region has the DNA TGCGCCAGCAGCGCCGGGGTGAGCGGGGGGACAGATACGCAGTATTTT.

The V call is TRBV28, the J call TRBJ2-3; a weak D match, TRBD1 (5 bases). The germline V gene encodes CDR1 MDHEN and CDR2 SYDVKM. With 6 bases removed from V and 0 bases from J, the gap between germline ends came to 13 bases. The CDR3 is 15 amino acids. This chain's CDR3 is CASRGTGPSTDTQYF. CDR3 sequence (DNA): TGTGCCAGCAGGGGAACAGGTCCTAGCACAGATACGCAGTATTTT. Supplemented by reference TRBV28 and TRBJ2-3, the full variable domain reads DVKVTQSSRYLVKRTGEKVFLECVQDMDHENMFWYRQDPGLGLRLIYFSYDVKMKEKGDIPEGYSVSREKKERFSLILESASTNQTSMYLCASRGTGPSTDTQYFGPGTRLTVL.

The chain links TRBV6-5 to TRBJ2-2, with a weak D call TRBD2 (6 bases). CDR3 length: 16 amino acids. Germline lookup yields CDR1 MNHEY and CDR2 SVGAGI. V was shortened by 4 bases and J by 2 bases, with 14 bases between the two germline ends. Here the CDR3 reads CASSLRPGLNTGELFF. In nucleotides, the CDR3 is TGTGCCAGCAGTTTAAGACCGGGACTTAACACCGGGGAGCTGTTTTTT.

This clonotype appeared a few times. The chain combines TRBV5-1 with TRBJ1-3; D unclear. The CDR3 length is 15 residues. Per the germline V gene, CDR1 is SGHRS and CDR2 is YFSETQ. The V and J ends lost 0 bases and 0 bases respectively, with 7 bases between them. The CDR3 DNA is TGCGCCAGCAGCTTGGCTCCGTTCTCTGGAAACACCATATATTTT. Protein product: CASSLAPFSGNTIYF.

There are a few counts of this clonotype. The rearrangement links TRBV5-1 to TRBJ1-1; perhaps TRBD1 as D (5 bases). Trimming stripped 4 bases from V and 0 bases from J, with 19 bases between. In germline, CDR1 is SGHRS, CDR2 YFSETQ. There are 17 residues in the CDR3. CDR3 loop: CASSRDSAFSMNTEAFF. CDR3 nucleotides: TGCGCCAGCAGCCGAGACAGTGCGTTTTCCATGAACACTGAAGCTTTCTTT.

This clonotype was counted only a few times. The chain is built from TRBV3-1 and TRBJ1-2; a possible D gene is TRBD1 (6 bases). This CDR3 spans 17 amino acids. Trimming left V 4 bases short and J 3 bases short, with 21 bases between. Germline V lookup: CDR1 LGHDT, CDR2 YNNKEL (reference sequence). CDR3 in amino acids: CASSPRLSRGGDYGYTF. The CDR3 DNA reads as TGTGCCAGCAGCCCACGTCTCTCAAGGGGGGGAGACTATGGCTACACCTTC.

This clonotype was picked up a small number of times. This chain connects TRBV7-9 to TRBJ1-1; the match to TRBD1 covers 8 bases. The CDR3 covers 13 residues. V lost 7 bases to trimming and J lost 4 bases; unmatched junction nucleotides: 5. Germline-derived CDR1 and CDR2 are SEHNR and FQNEAQ (reference sequence). CDR3 bases: TGTGCCAGCAACGGACAGGGTGGCACTGAAGCTTTCTTT. This encodes CASNGQGGTEAFF.

V is TRBV20-1 and J is TRBJ1-1; D is uncertain. Germline V lookup: CDR1 DFQATT, CDR2 SNEGSKA (reference sequence). The CDR3 has 13 residues. V lost 2 bases to trimming and J lost 1 base, with 8 bases between them. Written as DNA, the CDR3 is TGCAGTGCTAGAAAACCCGGGAACACTGAAGCTTTCTTT. Protein: CSARKPGNTEAFF.

This clonotype was seen at least ten times. The chain has TRBV7-9 and TRBJ1-1, with 7 bases identical to TRBD1. Germline V gene sequence: CDR1 SEHNR, CDR2 FQNEAQ (reference sequence). Trimming took 3 bases from V and 9 from J; bases not matched to a gene: 10. The CDR3 covers 14 residues. CDR3 protein: CASSFSGTVDQAFF. CDR3 bases: TGTGCCAGCAGCTTCTCCGGGACAGTAGATCAAGCTTTCTTT.

CDR3 amino acids: CASSFGTSGGASEQFF. The DNA for the CDR3 is TGTGCCAGCTCGTTTGGGACTAGCGGGGGGGCCAGTGAGCAGTTCTTC. The rearrangement joins TRBV18 to TRBJ2-1; 16 bases match TRBD2. The length of the CDR3 is 16 residues. Germline V lookup: CDR1 KGHSH, CDR2 LQKENI. V shed 6 bases, J shed 9 bases, and the junction held 8 bases outside the gene matches. Variable domain in full (rest from reference TRBV18 and TRBJ2-1): NAGVMQNPRHLVRRRGQEARLRCSPMKGHSHVYWYRQLPEEGLKFMVYLQKENIIDESGMPKERFSAEFPKEGPSILRIQQVVRGDSAAYFCASSFGTSGGASEQFFGPGTRLTVL.

The V and J genes are TRBV20-1 and TRBJ2-3, with D unclear. The V gene's germline CDR1 is DFQATT and CDR2 SNEGSKA (reference sequence). The ends were cut back, 3 bases at V and 3 bases at J, with 16 bases in the middle. The CDR3 is made up of 15 amino acids. The DNA for the CDR3 is TGCAGTGCTAGCTTTAGGGCGCGAGGAACAGATACGCAGTATTTT. Translating gives CSASFRARGTDTQYF.